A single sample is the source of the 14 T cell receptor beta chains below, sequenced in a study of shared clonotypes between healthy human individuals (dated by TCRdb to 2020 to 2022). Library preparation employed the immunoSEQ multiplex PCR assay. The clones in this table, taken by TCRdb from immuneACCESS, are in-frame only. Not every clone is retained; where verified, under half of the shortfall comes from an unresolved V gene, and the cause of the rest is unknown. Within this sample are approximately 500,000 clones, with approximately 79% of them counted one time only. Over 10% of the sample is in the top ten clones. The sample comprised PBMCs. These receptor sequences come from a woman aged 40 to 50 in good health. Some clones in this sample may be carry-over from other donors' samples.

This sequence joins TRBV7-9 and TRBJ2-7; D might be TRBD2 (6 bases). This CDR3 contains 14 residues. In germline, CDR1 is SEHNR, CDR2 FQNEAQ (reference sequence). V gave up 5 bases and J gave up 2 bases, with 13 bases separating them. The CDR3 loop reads CASSHRLVPYEQYF. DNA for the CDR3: TGTGCCAGCAGCCACAGACTAGTTCCCTACGAGCAGTACTTC.

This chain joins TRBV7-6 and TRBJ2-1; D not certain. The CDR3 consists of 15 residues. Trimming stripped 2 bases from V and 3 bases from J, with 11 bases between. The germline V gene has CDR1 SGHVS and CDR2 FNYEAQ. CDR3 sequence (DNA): TGTGCCAGCAGCTTATCCCATGCCTTCTACAATGAGCAGTTCTTC. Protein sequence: CASSLSHAFYNEQFF.

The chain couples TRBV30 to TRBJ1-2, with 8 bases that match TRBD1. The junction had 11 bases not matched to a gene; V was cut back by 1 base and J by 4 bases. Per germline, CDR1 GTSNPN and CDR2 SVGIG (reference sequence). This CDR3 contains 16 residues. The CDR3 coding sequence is TGTGCCTGGAGTGAATACCCGGGACAGGTGCCCTATGGCTACACCTTC. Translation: CAWSEYPGQVPYGYTF.

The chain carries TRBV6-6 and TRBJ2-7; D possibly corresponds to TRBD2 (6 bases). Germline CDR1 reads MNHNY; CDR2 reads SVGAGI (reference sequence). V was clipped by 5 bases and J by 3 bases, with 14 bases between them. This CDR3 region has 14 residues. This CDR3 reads CASSLAGSGYEQYF. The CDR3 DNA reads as TGTGCCAGCAGTCTGGCCGGGAGCGGCTACGAGCAGTACTTC.

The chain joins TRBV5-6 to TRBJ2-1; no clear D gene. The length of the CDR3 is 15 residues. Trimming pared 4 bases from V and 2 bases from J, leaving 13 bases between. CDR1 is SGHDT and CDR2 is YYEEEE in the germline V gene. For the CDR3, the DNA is TGTGCCAGCAGCCGGGCTAGGAACCCCTACAATGAGCAGTTCTTC. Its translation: CASSRARNPYNEQFF.

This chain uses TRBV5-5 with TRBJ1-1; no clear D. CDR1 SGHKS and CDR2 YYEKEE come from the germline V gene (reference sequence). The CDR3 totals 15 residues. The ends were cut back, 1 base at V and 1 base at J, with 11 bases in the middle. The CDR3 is CASSLWTGRNTEAFF. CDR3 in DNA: TGTGCCAGCAGCTTGTGGACCGGACGGAACACTGAAGCTTTCTTT.

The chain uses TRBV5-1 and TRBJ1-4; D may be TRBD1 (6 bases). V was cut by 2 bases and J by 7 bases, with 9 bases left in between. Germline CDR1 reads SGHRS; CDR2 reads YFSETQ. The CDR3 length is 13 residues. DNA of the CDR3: TGCGCCAGCAGCTTTGACAGGCCTGAAAAACTGTTTTTT. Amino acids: CASSFDRPEKLFF.

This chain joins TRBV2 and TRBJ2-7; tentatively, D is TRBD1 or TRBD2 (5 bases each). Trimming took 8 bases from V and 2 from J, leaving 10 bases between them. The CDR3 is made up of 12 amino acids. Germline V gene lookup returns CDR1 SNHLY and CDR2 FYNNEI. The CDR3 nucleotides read TGTGCCAGCGGGAGACAGACCTACGAGCAGTACTTC. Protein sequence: CASGRQTYEQYF.

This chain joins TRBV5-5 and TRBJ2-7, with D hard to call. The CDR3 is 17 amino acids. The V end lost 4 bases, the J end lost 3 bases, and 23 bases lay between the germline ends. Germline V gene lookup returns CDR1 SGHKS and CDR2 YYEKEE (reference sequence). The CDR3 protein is CASSPYGQLLTNYEQYF. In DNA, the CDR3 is TGTGCCAGCAGCCCATACGGGCAGCTATTAACTAACTACGAGCAGTACTTC.

The CDR3 here is CASSLEGGQTQYF. The CDR3 nucleotides are TGTGCCAGCAGCTTGGAGGGCGGGCAGACCCAGTACTTC. This chain links TRBV5-4 with TRBJ2-5; TRBD2 is a possible D gene (5 bases). The germline V gene encodes CDR1 SGHNT and CDR2 YYREEE (reference sequence). The CDR3 spans 13 residues. V was shortened by 0 bases and J by 6 bases, with 9 bases between the two germline ends.

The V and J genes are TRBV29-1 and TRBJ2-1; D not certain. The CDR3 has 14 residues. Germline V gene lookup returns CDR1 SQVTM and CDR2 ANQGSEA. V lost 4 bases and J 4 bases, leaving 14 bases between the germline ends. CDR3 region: CSVVIGNLYNEQFF. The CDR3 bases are TGCAGCGTTGTGATAGGGAACCTTTACAATGAGCAGTTCTTC.

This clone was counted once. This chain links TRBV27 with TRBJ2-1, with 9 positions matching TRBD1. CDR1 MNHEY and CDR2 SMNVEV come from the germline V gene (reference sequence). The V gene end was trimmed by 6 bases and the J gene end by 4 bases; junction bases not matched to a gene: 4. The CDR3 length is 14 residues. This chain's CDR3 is CASSADRGYNEQFF. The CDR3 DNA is TGTGCCAGCAGCGCAGACAGGGGGTACAATGAGCAGTTCTTC.

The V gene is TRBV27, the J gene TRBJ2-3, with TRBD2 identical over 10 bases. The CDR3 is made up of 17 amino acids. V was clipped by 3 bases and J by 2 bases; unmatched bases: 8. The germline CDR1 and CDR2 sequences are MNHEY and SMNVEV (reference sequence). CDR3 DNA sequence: TGTGCCAGCAGTTTTTTTAGCGGGAGGCCCCTCACAGATACGCAGTATTTT. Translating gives CASSFFSGRPLTDTQYF.

The CDR3 protein is CASSPGGSSGSYEQYF. In nucleotides, the CDR3 is TGCGCCAGCAGCCCTGGCGGGTCTAGCGGGAGCTACGAGCAGTACTTC. V and J are TRBV5-1 and TRBJ2-7, with 10 bases lining up with TRBD2. The germline CDR1 and CDR2 sequences are SGHRS and YFSETQ. The V segment lost 4 bases and the J segment 3 bases; nucleotides outside the gene matches: 10. The CDR3 has 16 amino acids.